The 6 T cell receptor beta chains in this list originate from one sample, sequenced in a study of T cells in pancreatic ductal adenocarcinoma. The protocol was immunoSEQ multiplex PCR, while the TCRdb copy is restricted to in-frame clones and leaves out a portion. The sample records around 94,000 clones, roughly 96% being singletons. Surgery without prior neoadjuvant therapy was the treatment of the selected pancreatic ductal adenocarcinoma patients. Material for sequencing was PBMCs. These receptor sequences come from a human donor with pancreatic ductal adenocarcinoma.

The CDR3 DNA is TGTGCCAGCATCTCCCCCGGGACAGGGGGCGATGGCTACACCTTC. It translates to CASISPGTGGDGYTF. The genes are TRBV28 and TRBJ1-2; 12 nucleotides agree with TRBD1. There are 15 residues in the CDR3. Germline CDR1 MDHEN, CDR2 SYDVKM. V lost 7 bases and J lost 6; bases outside the gene matches: 9.

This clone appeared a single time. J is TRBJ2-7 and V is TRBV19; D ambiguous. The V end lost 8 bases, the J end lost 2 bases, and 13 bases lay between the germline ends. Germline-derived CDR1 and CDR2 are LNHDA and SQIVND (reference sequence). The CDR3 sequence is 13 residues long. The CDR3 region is CASSDSPPYEQYF. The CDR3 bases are TGTGCCAGTTCCGACTCGCCTCCCTACGAGCAGTACTTC.

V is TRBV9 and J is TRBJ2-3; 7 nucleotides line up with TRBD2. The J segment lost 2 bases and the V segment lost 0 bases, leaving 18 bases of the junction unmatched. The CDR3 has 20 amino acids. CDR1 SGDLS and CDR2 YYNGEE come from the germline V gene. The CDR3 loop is CASSVGARLGRGGHTDTQYF. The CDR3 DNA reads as TGTGCCAGCAGCGTAGGCGCTCGGCTAGGGAGGGGAGGACACACAGATACGCAGTATTTT.

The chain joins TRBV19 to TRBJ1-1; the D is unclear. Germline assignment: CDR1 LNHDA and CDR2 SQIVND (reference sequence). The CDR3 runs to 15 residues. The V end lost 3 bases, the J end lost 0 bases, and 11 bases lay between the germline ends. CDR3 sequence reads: CASSMSAGMNTEAFF. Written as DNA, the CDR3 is TGTGCCAGTAGTATGTCGGCAGGCATGAACACTGAAGCTTTCTTT.

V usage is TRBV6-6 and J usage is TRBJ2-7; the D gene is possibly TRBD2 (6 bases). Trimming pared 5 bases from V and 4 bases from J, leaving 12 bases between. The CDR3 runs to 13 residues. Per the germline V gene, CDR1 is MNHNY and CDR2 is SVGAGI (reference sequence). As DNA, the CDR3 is TGTGCCAGCAGTCTGACGGGAGAGTACGAGCAGTACTTC. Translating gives CASSLTGEYEQYF.

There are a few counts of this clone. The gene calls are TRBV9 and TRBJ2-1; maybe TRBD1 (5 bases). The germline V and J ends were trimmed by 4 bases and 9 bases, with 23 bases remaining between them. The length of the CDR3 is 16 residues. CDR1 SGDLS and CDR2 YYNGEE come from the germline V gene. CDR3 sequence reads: CASSPYHDSRTGEQFF. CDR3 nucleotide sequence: TGTGCCAGCAGCCCCTACCACGACTCCCGCACAGGTGAGCAGTTCTTC.